This T cell receptor beta chain was captured in a study of T cell responses to AZD1222 COVID-19 vaccine. TCRdb keeps only in-frame clones here, not all; method: immunoSEQ multiplex PCR. The sample shows about 110,000 clones, about 86% of them seen only once. V lost 0 bases and J lost 5, with 13 bases in between. The CDR3 spans 16 residues. CDR1 is SEHNR and CDR2 is FQNEAQ in the germline V gene (reference sequence). This specimen was peripheral blood, taken on day 0 of AZD1222 vaccination. This clonotype was sampled from an adult in good health. The chain combines TRBV7-9 with TRBJ1-4; D not resolved. CDR3 nucleotides: TGTGCCAGCAGCTTAGCGGTAATCGCGAAGAATGAAAAACTGTTTTTT. This sequence encodes CASSLAVIAKNEKLFF.